These 19 T cell receptor beta chains share one sample of origin, sequenced in a study of blood T cell repertoires in COVID-19. Measured with immunoSEQ multiplex PCR; TCRdb has only the in-frame clones, and not every one. The repertoire consists of approximately 130,000 clones, with around 83% occurring once and the leading ten covering 18%. The sequenced sample was PBMCs or T cells enriched from blood (not recorded which). The receptors stem from a man aged 25-40 years who had recovered from COVID-19.

This clone was detected only once. This sequence joins TRBV18 and TRBJ1-6; 7 positions match TRBD1. CDR1 is KGHSH, CDR2 LQKENI, per germline. This CDR3 is built from 16 residues. V was clipped by 4 bases and J by 5 bases; unmatched bases: 8. CDR3 sequence: CASSLNTGTDNSPLHF. CDR3 DNA: TGTGCCAGCTCACTAAACACCGGGACAGATAATTCACCCCTCCACTTT.

This clone was detected only once. This sequence joins TRBV9 and TRBJ1-4; D perhaps matches TRBD1 (5 bases). The length of the CDR3 is 14 residues. Trimming removed 0 bases at V and 5 bases at J, with 8 bases between. Germline V gives CDR1 SGDLS, CDR2 YYNGEE. CDR3 coding DNA: TGTGCCAGCAGCGTAGGACAGACGAATGAAAAACTGTTTTTT. It is translated as CASSVGQTNEKLFF.

This clone appeared a few times. The V and J genes are TRBV6-5 and TRBJ1-1; D possibly corresponds to TRBD1 (5 bases). Germline values: CDR1 MNHEY, CDR2 SVGAGI. The CDR3 totals 13 residues. V was cut by 8 bases and J by 5 bases, with 15 bases left in between. CDR3 loop: CASGTGGWTEAFF. In DNA form, the CDR3 reads TGTGCCAGCGGAACGGGGGGTTGGACTGAAGCTTTCTTT.

The chain has TRBV2 and TRBJ1-2; 9 bases agree with TRBD1. Germline V gene data show CDR1 as SNHLY and CDR2 as FYNNEI. This CDR3 region has 15 residues. After removal of 4 bases from V and 0 bases from J, the junction contained 3 bases not matched to a gene. Here the CDR3 DNA reads TGTGCCAGCAGTGGGACAGGGGCAGCTAACTATGGCTACACCTTC. The encoded protein is CASSGTGAANYGYTF.

This clone was detected a few times. This chain connects TRBV18 to TRBJ2-7; 7 bases fit TRBD1. Germline lookup yields CDR1 KGHSH and CDR2 LQKENI. The V segment lost 4 bases and the J segment 6 bases; nucleotides outside the gene matches: 3. The CDR3 has 12 amino acids. CDR3 coding DNA: TGTGCCAGCTCACTAGACAGGGCCGAGCAGTACGTC. This sequence encodes CASSLDRAEQYV.

Only one count was recorded for this clone. This rearrangement joins TRBV5-1 to TRBJ2-2; 7 nucleotides match TRBD2. This CDR3 is 15 amino acids long. CDR1 and CDR2 from the germline V gene are SGHRS and YFSETQ. After removal of 4 bases from V and 3 bases from J, the junction contained 6 bases not matched to a gene. The CDR3 loop is CASSGAGRDTGELFF. The CDR3, as DNA: TGCGCCAGCAGCGGAGCGGGAAGGGACACCGGGGAGCTGTTTTTT.

The genes are TRBV20-1 and TRBJ1-4; the D gene is possibly TRBD1 (6 bases). The germline gives CDR1 DFQATT, CDR2 SNEGSKA (reference sequence). The CDR3 spans 13 residues. V was shortened by 3 bases and J by 8 bases, with 13 bases between the two germline ends. The CDR3 here is CSASGPQGEKLFF. DNA for the CDR3: TGCAGTGCTAGTGGGCCTCAGGGGGAAAAACTGTTTTTT.

This clone was seen more than once but under ten times. V gene TRBV24-1 combines with J gene TRBJ2-1; the D gene is possibly TRBD2 (5 bases). The germline CDR1 and CDR2 sequences are KGHDR and SFDVKD. This CDR3 has 11 amino acids. The V end was cut by 6 bases, the J end by 10 bases, with 9 bases between. CDR3 sequence reads: CATSRKREQFF. The CDR3, as DNA: TGTGCCACCAGTAGGAAGCGGGAGCAGTTCTTC.

A word on this clone: The DNA is omitted, as the CDR3 cannot be located on it reliably, and the CDR3 follows TCRdb's listing. The chain employs TRBV6-5 and TRBJ2-7; the table calls TRBD1, which could not be checked here. The length of the CDR3 is 15 amino acids, counting both ends. The V gene's germline CDR1 is MNHEY and CDR2 SVGAGI. The CDR3: CASSSSTGGSYEQYF.

The J gene is TRBJ2-7, the V gene TRBV19; 11 nucleotides agree with TRBD2. CDR1 and CDR2 from the germline V gene are LNHDA and SQIVND (reference sequence). J lost 0 bases, V lost 9 bases, and 4 bases had no gene match. The CDR3 length is 14 residues. The DNA of the CDR3 is TGTGCCAGCAAGGGACTAGCGGACTCCTACGAGCAGTACTTC. It encodes CASKGLADSYEQYF.

This sequence joins TRBV19 and TRBJ2-3; TRBD1 matches at 9 bases. This CDR3 has 17 amino acids. V was clipped by 5 bases and J by 0 bases; unmatched bases: 9. Germline V CDR1 and CDR2: LNHDA, SQIVND (reference sequence). CDR3 nucleotide sequence: TGTGCCAGTAGTCCTACTGGGACAGGGAAGAGCACAGATACGCAGTATTTT. Translating it yields CASSPTGTGKSTDTQYF.

The rearrangement links TRBV7-8 to TRBJ2-1; 7 bases align to TRBD1. V gave up 3 bases and J gave up 3 bases; unmatched junction bases: 8. Per germline, CDR1 SGHVS and CDR2 FQNEAQ. This CDR3 spans 16 amino acids. For the CDR3, the DNA is TGTGCCAGCAGCTTCTTCGGGACAGCTATCTACAATGAGCAGTTCTTC. Translation gives CASSFFGTAIYNEQFF.

The CDR3 region is CAISVTGSNTEAFF. CDR3 DNA sequence: TGTGCCATCAGTGTTACAGGGTCGAACACTGAAGCTTTCTTT. V gene TRBV10-3 combines with J gene TRBJ1-1, with D possibly being TRBD1 (6 bases). The CDR3 has 14 residues. V lost 4 bases, J lost 1 base, and 10 bases lay in between. The germline CDR1 and CDR2 sequences are ENHRY and SYGVKD.

This clone has just a few counts. This CDR3 reads CASSVTQGVGNTIYF. In nucleotides, the CDR3 is TGTGCCAGCAGCGTCACCCAGGGCGTGGGAAACACCATATATTTT. This sequence joins TRBV9 and TRBJ1-3; tentative D call: TRBD1 (5 bases). CDR1 SGDLS and CDR2 YYNGEE come from the germline V gene. V lost 2 bases, J lost 4 bases, and 13 bases lay in between. The CDR3 extends over 15 amino acids.

The rearrangement uses TRBV9 and TRBJ1-2; 11 nucleotides agree with TRBD1. Trimming took 2 bases from V and 0 from J; bases not matched to a gene: 3. The CDR3 totals 16 residues. Germline loops: CDR1 SGDLS, CDR2 YYNGEE. CDR3 in amino acids: CASSVGTGGSNYGYTF. In DNA, the CDR3 is TGTGCCAGCAGCGTGGGGACAGGGGGTTCTAACTATGGCTACACCTTC. Full variable domain (outside the CDR3, taken from reference TRBV9 and TRBJ1-2): DSGVTQTPKHLITATGQRVTLRCSPRSGDLSVYWYQQSLDQGLQFLIQYYNGEERAKGNILERFSAQQFPDLHSELNLSSLELGDSALYFCASSVGTGGSNYGYTFGSGTRLTVV.

V usage is TRBV9 and J usage is TRBJ2-3; 8 bases map to TRBD1. The germline V gene has CDR1 SGDLS and CDR2 YYNGEE. Trimming took 0 bases from V and 0 from J; bases not matched to a gene: 3. This CDR3 has 16 amino acids. This chain's CDR3 is CASSVVDRGSTDTQYF. The CDR3, as DNA: TGTGCCAGCAGCGTAGTCGACAGGGGTAGCACAGATACGCAGTATTTT.

The rearrangement uses TRBV10-2 and TRBJ1-2; D not certain. Germline CDR1 and CDR2: WSHSY and SAAADI. The length of the CDR3 is 12 residues. The V gene lost 0 bases and the J gene lost 4 bases, with 3 bases spanning the gap. The CDR3 loop reads CASSESSYGYTF. Written as DNA, the CDR3 is TGCGCCAGCAGTGAGTCGAGCTATGGCTACACCTTC.

The gene calls are TRBV5-5 and TRBJ2-2, with TRBD2 matching 9 bases. Germline V gene data show CDR1 as SGHKS and CDR2 as YYEKEE (reference sequence). V lost 4 bases to trimming and J lost 4 bases; unmatched junction nucleotides: 14. The length of the CDR3 is 18 residues. The DNA of the CDR3 is TGTGCCAGCAGCCAGGACATCGGCGGGGGGGGCGCCACCGGGGAGCTGTTTTTT. The encoded protein is CASSQDIGGGGATGELFF.

Turning to this clone: The same CDR3 can be traced to other DNA sequences in this sample. This chain links TRBV18 with TRBJ2-7; 9 bases agree with TRBD1. V was pared by 6 bases and J by 6 bases, with 3 bases of the junction left unmatched. Per the germline V gene, CDR1 is KGHSH and CDR2 is LQKENI. CDR3 length: 12 amino acids. CDR3 in DNA: TGTGCCAGCTCGGGACAGGGAGCCGAGCAGTACGTC. As protein: CASSGQGAEQYV.